These 19 T cell receptor beta chains originate from one sample sequenced in a study of blood T cells in healthy people across ages. Through a sample-barcoded 5' primer and a J-beta primer mix, a second PCR was run for roughly 6 to 12 cycles. TCRdb re-derived calls from the 5' RACE reads in MiXCR, one entry per CDR3 protein. The repertoire consists of under 1,000,000 distinct CDR3 sequences, with about 34% occurring once and the leading ten covering 10% to 15%. The sequenced sample consisted of blood. The receptors here all came from a man younger than 35 in good health.

This clonotype was counted many times. The gene calls are TRBV20-1 and TRBJ2-1, with a weak D call TRBD1 (5 bases). V was shortened by 3 bases and J by 6 bases, with 18 bases between the two germline ends. The CDR3 length is 15 residues. Germline V CDR1 and CDR2: DFQATT, SNEGSKA (reference sequence). The CDR3 nucleotides are TGCAGTGCTAGTGGTCCCCCTGGGGCTATCAATGAGCAGTTCTTC. Its translation: CSASGPPGAINEQFF.

The chain couples TRBV6-2 or TRBV6-3 to TRBJ2-3, with D possibly TRBD2 on 6 matching bases. Deletions cut 10 bases from V and 1 base from J, with 18 bases between. The CDR3 is 15 amino acids. Germline loops: CDR1 MNHEY, CDR2 SVGEGT. CDR3 residues: CATSLNREGTDTQYF. CDR3 nucleotides: TGTGCCACATCCTTAAATAGGGAGGGCACAGATACGCAGTATTTT.

This clonotype was recorded once. The genes are TRBV24-1 and TRBJ2-5; D possibly corresponds to TRBD1 (6 bases). Germline V gene lookup returns CDR1 KGHDR and CDR2 SFDVKD. Trimming cost V 4 bases and J 5 bases, with 16 bases left between them. CDR3 length: 15 amino acids. The CDR3 loop reads CATSDVGGIGETQYF. CDR3 DNA sequence: TGTGCCACCAGTGACGTAGGGGGAATTGGGGAGACCCAGTACTTC.

The chain recombines TRBV6-2 or TRBV6-3 with TRBJ2-5; the match to TRBD1 covers 7 bases. The CDR3 is made up of 15 amino acids. Germline loops: CDR1 MNHEY, CDR2 SVGEGT. Losses at the gene ends were 1 base for V and 1 base for J; bases not matched to a gene: 3. The CDR3 region is CASSYYRGPQETQYF. CDR3 nucleotides: TGTGCCAGCAGTTACTACAGGGGACCCCAAGAGACCCAGTACTTC.

This clonotype was counted between two and nine times. The chain carries TRBV21-1 and TRBJ2-7; the D call TRBD1 from the table was never checked on the DNA. TRBV21-1 counts as a pseudogene. The CDR3 has 14 amino acids. Written as DNA, the CDR3 is TGTGCCAGCAGCGTCCGGGACAGGGTGTACGAGCAGTACTTC. It is translated as CASSVRDRVYEQYF.

A few counts support this clonotype. The chain couples TRBV27 to TRBJ2-1; TRBD2 matches 10 bases. CDR3 length: 14 residues. Losses at the gene ends were 5 bases for V and 9 bases for J; bases not matched to a gene: 7. Germline CDR1 reads MNHEY; CDR2 reads SMNVEV (reference sequence). This CDR3 is CASSPQRGGSEQFF. CDR3 nucleotide sequence: TGTGCCAGCAGTCCCCAGCGGGGGGGTAGTGAGCAGTTCTTC.

The chain carries TRBV6-2 or TRBV6-3 and TRBJ1-1; D is ambiguous. The CDR3 spans 14 residues. V dropped 1 base and J dropped 1 base, with 7 bases sitting between them. Germline-derived CDR1 and CDR2 are MNHEY and SVGEGT. CDR3 region: CASSYFRENTEAFF. The CDR3 DNA reads TGTGCCAGCAGTTACTTCCGGGAGAACACTGAAGCTTTCTTT.

There are a few counts of this clonotype. This rearrangement joins TRBV3-1 to TRBJ2-1; 8 bases are a match to TRBD1. This CDR3 is built from 15 residues. Unmatched junction bases numbered 5, after V lost 0 bases and J lost 7 bases. Per germline, CDR1 LGHDT and CDR2 YNNKEL (reference sequence). In DNA, the CDR3 is TGTGCCAGCAGCCAAGAAAGGACAGGGTATAATGAGCAGTTCTTC. Protein: CASSQERTGYNEQFF.

The chain is built from TRBV20-1 and TRBJ2-7; 9 bases map to TRBD1. CDR3 length: 12 residues. Losses at the gene ends were 6 bases for V and 5 bases for J; bases not matched to a gene: 5. Germline CDR1 is DFQATT and CDR2 is SNEGSKA (reference sequence). DNA of the CDR3: TGCAGTGCCGCGACAGGGGGGGACGAGCAGTACTTC. Amino acid sequence: CSAATGGDEQYF.

This clonotype was observed many times. This chain uses TRBV5-1 with TRBJ2-7, with 7 bases fitting TRBD2. J was trimmed by 4 bases and V by 4 bases; bases with no gene match: 11. The V gene's germline CDR1 is SGHRS and CDR2 YFSETQ. The CDR3 length is 15 residues. The CDR3 DNA reads as TGCGCCAGCAGCAGGGAGGGTTCCGTAGGATACGAGCAGTACTTC. Amino acid sequence: CASSREGSVGYEQYF.

This clonotype was detected a few times. V and J are TRBV5-1 and TRBJ1-1; 9 bases line up with TRBD1. Germline trimming cut 4 bases from V and 2 bases from J; bases unmatched to any gene: 6. The CDR3 covers 15 residues. CDR1 is SGHRS and CDR2 is YFSETQ in the germline V gene. CDR3 nucleotides: TGCGCCAGCAGCCCCGGACAGGGGTTAAACACTGAAGCTTTCTTT. It codes for CASSPGQGLNTEAFF.

This clonotype came up many times. The V gene is TRBV20-1, the J gene TRBJ2-7; no definite D call. CDR1 and CDR2 from the germline V gene are DFQATT and SNEGSKA (reference sequence). The CDR3 consists of 14 residues. Trimming cost V 3 bases and J 0 bases, with 12 bases left between them. The CDR3 loop is CSASPQRDSYEQYF. CDR3 in DNA: TGCAGTGCTAGCCCCCAGCGCGACTCCTACGAGCAGTACTTC.

Only a few counts were recorded for this clonotype. This sequence joins TRBV27 and TRBJ2-3; D is unclear. Between the trimmed V and J ends, which lost 5 bases and 0 bases, there was a span of 15 bases. CDR1 is MNHEY, CDR2 SMNVEV, per germline (reference sequence). CDR3 length: 16 amino acids. The CDR3 region is CASSPRGRLSTDTQYF. In nucleotides, the CDR3 is TGTGCCAGCAGTCCTCGTGGGCGGCTGAGCACAGATACGCAGTATTTT.

This clonotype appeared many times. The rearrangement uses TRBV20-1 and TRBJ2-7; D is unresolved. The V gene's germline CDR1 is DFQATT and CDR2 SNEGSKA (reference sequence). The ends were cut back, 3 bases at V and 2 bases at J, with 8 bases in the middle. CDR3 length equals 12 residues. For the CDR3, the DNA is TGCAGTGCTAGCGCTTACCCCTACGAGCAGTACTTC. This sequence encodes CSASAYPYEQYF.

This clonotype was picked up a small number of times. The gene calls are TRBV12-5 and TRBJ1-5; 10 nucleotides line up with TRBD1. The CDR3 loop spans 19 amino acids. Germline CDR1 reads LGHNT; CDR2 reads FRNRAP. V shed 0 bases and J 0 bases; nucleotides not matched to a gene: 8. Here the CDR3 DNA reads TGTGCTAGTGGTTTGGTTACCGGGACAGGGGACTATAGCAATCAGCCCCAGCATTTT. This gives the protein CASGLVTGTGDYSNQPQHF.

The rearrangement links TRBV5-6 to TRBJ2-3; tentative D call: TRBD2 (5 bases). The CDR3 has 15 residues. V lost 3 bases to trimming and J lost 1 base, with 12 bases between them. Germline-derived CDR1 and CDR2 are SGHDT and YYEEEE. CDR3 residues: CASSSLAWRTDTQYF. CDR3 nucleotides: TGTGCCAGCAGCTCGTTAGCGTGGCGCACAGATACGCAGTATTTT.

This clonotype was counted only a few times. The chain carries TRBV12-3 or TRBV12-4 and TRBJ2-5; D not resolved. The V and J ends lost 4 bases and 5 bases respectively, with 14 bases between them. This CDR3 is 14 amino acids long. CDR3 nucleotides: TGTGCCAGCAGTTCTCCGTGGACGGGCGAGACCCAGTACTTC. This gives the protein CASSSPWTGETQYF.

The chain uses TRBV6-5 and TRBJ1-2; 8 bases match TRBD1. The V gene end was trimmed by 7 bases and the J gene end by 0 bases; junction bases not matched to a gene: 4. Germline CDR1 MNHEY, CDR2 SVGAGI. This CDR3 has 14 residues. The CDR3 spells CASKGQASNYGYTF. CDR3 DNA sequence: TGTGCCAGCAAGGGACAGGCCTCTAACTATGGCTACACCTTC.

V is TRBV28 and J is TRBJ2-1; unclear D gene. V lost 2 bases and J 6 bases, leaving 11 bases between the germline ends. Germline V gene sequence: CDR1 MDHEN, CDR2 SYDVKM. The CDR3 is made up of 14 amino acids. The CDR3 DNA sequence: TGTGCCAGCAGTTTAGGCGCTGGGCGCAATGAGCAGTTCTTC. Protein product: CASSLGAGRNEQFF.